A single sample is the source of the 24 T cell receptor beta chains below, sequenced in a study of blood T cell repertoires in COVID-19. Assay: immunoSEQ multiplex PCR; the TCRdb copy retains only in-frame clones and omits some. The data contain more than 250,000 clones, more than 85% of them singletons. The material sequenced was PBMCs or T cells enriched from blood (not recorded which). The origin of the receptors is a woman aged 25 to 39 who had recovered from COVID-19.

The chain has TRBV9 and TRBJ2-7; 7 bases are shared with TRBD2. Germline V gene lookup returns CDR1 SGDLS and CDR2 YYNGEE. V shed 0 bases, J shed 3 bases, and the junction held 9 bases outside the gene matches. There are 16 residues in the CDR3. CDR3 region: CASSVVGREPLYEQYF. The CDR3 DNA sequence: TGTGCCAGCAGCGTAGTTGGGAGGGAACCCCTCTACGAGCAGTACTTC.

This rearrangement joins TRBV29-1 to TRBJ2-2; D possibly corresponds to TRBD1 (7 bases). The CDR3 sequence is 14 residues long. Germline lookup yields CDR1 SQVTM and CDR2 ANQGSEA. V was trimmed by 4 bases and J by 5 bases, leaving 14 bases between them. The CDR3 DNA follows: TGCAGCGTTGTTAGGGCAGGGGGGACCGGGGAGCTGTTTTTT. Translation: CSVVRAGGTGELFF.

This clone showed up just a few times. The rearrangement links TRBV27 to TRBJ1-4; 7 nucleotides match TRBD1. Germline CDR1 is MNHEY and CDR2 is SMNVEV (reference sequence). The CDR3 totals 13 residues. Trimming took 8 bases from V and 4 from J; bases not matched to a gene: 4. The CDR3 region is CASRDSYNEKLFF. The CDR3 DNA sequence: TGTGCCAGCCGGGACAGTTATAATGAAAAACTGTTTTTT.

The chain employs TRBV14 and TRBJ2-5; D gene ambiguous. CDR1 is SGHDN, CDR2 FVKESK, per germline. The CDR3 spans 13 residues. The V end was cut by 3 bases, the J end by 8 bases, with 13 bases between. The CDR3 here is CASSHPLWATQYF. The CDR3 coding sequence is TGTGCCAGCAGCCACCCTTTGTGGGCCACCCAGTACTTC.

In this sample, this clone turned up a few times. The rearrangement uses TRBV5-6 and TRBJ1-1, with D maybe TRBD1 (5 bases). This CDR3 comprises 14 residues. Trimming took off 3 bases at V and 4 bases at J, with 13 bases between the two ends. Germline values: CDR1 SGHDT, CDR2 YYEEEE. The DNA of the CDR3 is TGTGCCAGCAGCTGGGCGGGGGGGAGCACTGAAGCTTTCTTT. Translation: CASSWAGGSTEAFF.

This clone was counted a single time. The chain recombines TRBV7-9 with TRBJ1-2; D call uncertain. The CDR3 sequence is 16 residues long. Per germline, CDR1 SEHNR and CDR2 FQNEAQ (reference sequence). Trimming shortened V by 5 bases and J by 1 base, and 17 bases separated the two germline ends. CDR3 nucleotide sequence: TGTGCCAGCAGCCTCACTTCCGGTCGAAGTAACTATGGCTACACCTTC. Amino acids: CASSLTSGRSNYGYTF.

The chain recombines TRBV9 with TRBJ1-3; D remains ambiguous. Germline-derived CDR1 and CDR2 are SGDLS and YYNGEE. This CDR3 contains 16 residues. Trimming took 4 bases from V and 0 from J, leaving 14 bases between them. The CDR3 DNA follows: TGTGCCAGCAGCCCCCTCACGGGAGACTCTGGAAACACCATATATTTT. Translating gives CASSPLTGDSGNTIYF. Full variable domain (remainder filled in from reference TRBV9 and TRBJ1-3): DSGVTQTPKHLITATGQRVTLRCSPRSGDLSVYWYQQSLDQGLQFLIQYYNGEERAKGNILERFSAQQFPDLHSELNLSSLELGDSALYFCASSPLTGDSGNTIYFGEGSWLTVV.

The chain is built from TRBV9 and TRBJ2-2, with TRBD2 identical over 10 bases. This CDR3 region has 18 residues. In germline, CDR1 is SGDLS, CDR2 YYNGEE. J lost 4 bases, V lost 4 bases, and 13 bases had no gene match. The DNA for the CDR3 is TGTGCCAGCAGCCCCAAGGGACTAGCGTCCGCACTCACCGGGGAGCTGTTTTTT. This codes for CASSPKGLASALTGELFF.

In its sample, this clone was seen once. The CDR3 region is CASSETSGYNEQFF. In DNA, the CDR3 is TGTGCCAGCAGCGAGACTAGCGGATACAATGAGCAGTTCTTC. The chain joins TRBV9 to TRBJ2-1; 9 positions match TRBD2. This CDR3 region has 14 residues. From germline, CDR1 is SGDLS and CDR2 YYNGEE. J lost 4 bases, V lost 3 bases, and 2 bases had no gene match.

The genes are TRBV4-3 and TRBJ2-7, with a possible D match to TRBD2 (7 bases). Germline V lookup: CDR1 LGHNA, CDR2 YSLEER. This CDR3 has 15 amino acids. V was pared by 4 bases and J by 4 bases, with 17 bases between. CDR3 residues: CASSPRGGGGYEQYF. As DNA, the CDR3 is TGCGCCAGCAGCCCCCGAGGGGGGGGAGGTTACGAGCAGTACTTC.

The chain recombines TRBV5-8 with TRBJ1-1; the match to TRBD1 covers 9 bases. The CDR3 length is 17 residues. Unmatched junction bases numbered 8, after V lost 0 bases and J lost 2 bases. Germline loops: CDR1 SGHTS, CDR2 YDEGEE. CDR3 DNA sequence: TGTGCCAGCAGCTTGGGGTTGGACAGGGGAAAAAACACTGAAGCTTTCTTT. Translation: CASSLGLDRGKNTEAFF.

The gene calls are TRBV5-1 and TRBJ2-1; weak D call: TRBD2 (5 bases). The CDR3 totals 13 residues. CDR1 is SGHRS, CDR2 YFSETQ, per germline. Trimming removed 1 base at V and 8 bases at J, with 10 bases between. The CDR3 DNA is TGCGCCAGCAGCTTGACTAGTAAGGATGAGCAGTTCTTC. Translation: CASSLTSKDEQFF.

This clone was detected only a few times. The chain carries TRBV7-2 and TRBJ1-5; TRBD1 might be the D (5 bases). Germline CDR1 SGHTA, CDR2 FQGNSA. The CDR3 sequence is 15 residues long. V was shortened by 4 bases and J by 5 bases, with 15 bases between the two germline ends. The CDR3 DNA reads TGTGCCAGCAGCTCTACCACAGGACCCCATCAGCCCCAGCATTTT. Protein: CASSSTTGPHQPQHF.

With regard to this clone: This sample also contains other DNA sequences that code for the same CDR3. The chain carries TRBV28 and TRBJ2-7; D gene unclear. There are 12 residues in the CDR3. Germline V CDR1 and CDR2: MDHEN, SYDVKM. V was pared by 3 bases and J by 3 bases, with 6 bases between. The CDR3 reads CASSLGSYEQYF. The CDR3 DNA is TGTGCCAGCAGTTTGGGCAGCTACGAGCAGTACTTC.

The V call is TRBV29-1, the J call TRBJ2-1, with D possibly being TRBD2 (7 bases). Germline V gene lookup returns CDR1 SQVTM and CDR2 ANQGSEA. The CDR3 length is 17 residues. Trimming removed 7 bases from V and 5 bases from J, with 27 bases in between. CDR3 coding DNA: TGCAGCGCCCCCGAGGGGGGGAATTCGATTTTGAACAATGAGCAGTTCTTC. Protein product: CSAPEGGNSILNNEQFF.

This chain links TRBV9 with TRBJ2-5; tentative D call: TRBD1 (6 bases). With 0 bases removed from V and 5 bases from J, the gap between germline ends came to 14 bases. This CDR3 comprises 15 residues. Germline loops: CDR1 SGDLS, CDR2 YYNGEE. The CDR3 bases are TGTGCCAGCAGCGTAGAGGGGGTCCTAAGTGAGACCCAGTACTTC. Translation: CASSVEGVLSETQYF.

The chain combines TRBV6-2 or TRBV6-3 with TRBJ1-3; TRBD1 is a possible D gene (5 bases). Trimming stripped 6 bases from V and 0 bases from J, with 12 bases between. This CDR3 contains 15 residues. Germline V lookup: CDR1 MNHEY, CDR2 SVGEGT. CDR3 protein: CASSQGLHSGNTIYF. In nucleotides, the CDR3 is TGTGCCAGCAGCCAGGGACTGCACTCTGGAAACACCATATATTTT.

The genes are TRBV19 and TRBJ2-7; 10 nucleotides match TRBD1. The CDR3 contains 14 residues. Germline assignment: CDR1 LNHDA and CDR2 SQIVND (reference sequence). V was clipped by 3 bases and J by 4 bases; unmatched bases: 3. CDR3 bases: TGTGCCAGTAGTATTGGGACAGGGGAATACGAGCAGTACTTC. It yields the protein CASSIGTGEYEQYF.

This clone has a single count. The V and J genes are TRBV6-5 and TRBJ1-3; maybe TRBD1 (5 bases). This CDR3 is built from 15 residues. Germline CDR1 is MNHEY and CDR2 is SVGAGI. V was cut by 4 bases and J by 3 bases, with 13 bases left in between. CDR3 nucleotide sequence: TGTGCCAGCAGTTTACAAGGGGCTGGTGGAAACACCATATATTTT. This encodes CASSLQGAGGNTIYF.

The chain couples TRBV2 to TRBJ1-3; no clear D. Per the germline V gene, CDR1 is SNHLY and CDR2 is FYNNEI. The CDR3 covers 14 residues. Between the trimmed V and J ends, which lost 1 base and 3 bases, there was a span of 7 bases. CDR3: CASSEGRGGNTIYF. For the CDR3, the DNA is TGTGCCAGCAGTGAAGGCCGGGGTGGAAACACCATATATTTT.

The chain combines TRBV7-2 with TRBJ1-2; TRBD1 is a possible D gene (6 bases). This CDR3 has 16 residues. V was pared by 5 bases and J by 4 bases, with 20 bases between. Looked up from germline, CDR1 is SGHTA and CDR2 is FQGNSA. The DNA of the CDR3 is TGTGCCAGCAGCCAGGCGGGGGGCGCAGAATTCTATGGCTACACCTTC. This translates into CASSQAGGAEFYGYTF.

The chain is built from TRBV6-5 and TRBJ2-5; the match to TRBD2 covers 10 bases. The trim removed 2 bases at V and 1 base at J, leaving 4 bases unmatched. The CDR3 covers 16 residues. CDR1 is MNHEY, CDR2 SVGAGI, per germline. The CDR3 DNA sequence: TGTGCCAGCAGTTACGGGAGCGGGGGGGGCCAAGAGACCCAGTACTTC. This translates into CASSYGSGGGQETQYF.

This chain joins TRBV5-5 and TRBJ2-7, with 13 positions matching TRBD2. The germline gives CDR1 SGHKS, CDR2 YYEKEE (reference sequence). The CDR3 sequence is 14 residues long. Trimming cost V 4 bases and J 3 bases; bases outside gene matches: 1. The CDR3 nucleotides read TGTGCCAGCAGCGGGACTAGCGGGGTCTACGAGCAGTACTTC. Translated, it gives CASSGTSGVYEQYF.

The chain couples TRBV4-1 to TRBJ1-2, with D possibly TRBD1 on 5 matching bases. CDR3 length equals 13 residues. Germline lookup yields CDR1 MGHRA and CDR2 YSYEKL. The V end lost 1 base, the J end lost 6 bases, and 9 bases lay between the germline ends. The CDR3 region has the DNA TGCGCCAGCAGCCAAGGGGGGGAGAATGGCTACACCTTC. It yields the protein CASSQGGENGYTF.